The clone carrying this TCR beta chain was observed a few times. V shed 1 base and J shed 11 bases, with 11 bases lying between them. Per germline, CDR1 LGHDT and CDR2 YNNKEL (reference sequence). The CDR3 runs to 12 residues. Some clones are missing from TCRdb's copy, which holds only in-frame ones; the method was immunoSEQ multiplex PCR. Counted here are approximately 410,000 clones, around 86% occurring once; the ten biggest clones make up 1.4%. This entry comes from a study of blood T cell repertoires in COVID-19. Study overall: Spain, Italy and the United States supplied samples that represented acute and convalescent COVID-19.

This sequence joins TRBV3-1 (or the pseudogene TRBV3-2) and TRBJ1-1; D is uncertain. Specimen: peripheral blood. This TCR was recovered from a woman aged 30 to 39 with active or convalescent COVID-19. The CDR3 bases are TGTGCCAGCAGCCAAGGGCCATGGGCGGCTTTCTTT. It specifies CASSQGPWAAFF.